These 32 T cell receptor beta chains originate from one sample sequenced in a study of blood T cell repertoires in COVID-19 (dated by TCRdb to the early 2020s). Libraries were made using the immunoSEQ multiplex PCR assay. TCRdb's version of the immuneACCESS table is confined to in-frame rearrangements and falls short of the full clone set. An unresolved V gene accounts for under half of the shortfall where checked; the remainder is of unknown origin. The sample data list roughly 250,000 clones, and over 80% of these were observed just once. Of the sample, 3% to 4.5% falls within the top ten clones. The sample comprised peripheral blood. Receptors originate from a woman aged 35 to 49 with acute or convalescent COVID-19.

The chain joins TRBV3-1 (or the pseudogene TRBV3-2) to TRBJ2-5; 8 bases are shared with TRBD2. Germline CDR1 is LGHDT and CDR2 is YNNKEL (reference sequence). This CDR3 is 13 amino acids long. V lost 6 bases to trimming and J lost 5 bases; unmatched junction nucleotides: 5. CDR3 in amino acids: CASRDPGGETQYF. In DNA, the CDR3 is TGTGCCAGCAGGGACCCGGGGGGGGAGACCCAGTACTTC.

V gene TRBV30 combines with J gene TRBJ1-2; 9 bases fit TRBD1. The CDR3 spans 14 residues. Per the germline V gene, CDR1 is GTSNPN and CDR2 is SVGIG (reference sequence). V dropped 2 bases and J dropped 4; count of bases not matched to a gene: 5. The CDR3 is CAWSRTGVSYGYTF. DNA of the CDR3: TGTGCCTGGAGTCGGACAGGGGTTTCCTATGGCTACACCTTC. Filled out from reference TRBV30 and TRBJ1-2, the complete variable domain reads SQTIHQWPATLVQPVGSPLSLECTVEGTSNPNLYWYRQAAGRGLQLLFYSVGIGQISSEVPQNLSASRPQDRQFILSSKKLLLSDSGFYLCAWSRTGVSYGYTFGSGTRLTVV.

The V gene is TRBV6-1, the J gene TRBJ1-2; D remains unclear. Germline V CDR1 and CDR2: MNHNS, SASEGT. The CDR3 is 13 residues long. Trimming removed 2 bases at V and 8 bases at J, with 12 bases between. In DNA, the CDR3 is TGTGCCAGCAGTGAATTCCGGGAACGGGGCTACACCTTC. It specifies CASSEFRERGYTF.

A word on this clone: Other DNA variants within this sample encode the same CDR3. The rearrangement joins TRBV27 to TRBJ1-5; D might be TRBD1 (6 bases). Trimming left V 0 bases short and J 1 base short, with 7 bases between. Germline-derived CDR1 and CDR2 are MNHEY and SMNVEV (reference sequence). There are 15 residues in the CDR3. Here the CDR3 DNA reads TGTGCCAGCAGTTTATCCAGGGGAAGCAATCAGCCCCAGCATTTT. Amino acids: CASSLSRGSNQPQHF.

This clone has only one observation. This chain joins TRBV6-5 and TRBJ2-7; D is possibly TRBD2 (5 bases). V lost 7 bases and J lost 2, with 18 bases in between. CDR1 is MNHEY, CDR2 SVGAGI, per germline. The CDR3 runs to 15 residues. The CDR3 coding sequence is TGTGCCAGCAAGGCGGGTCTTAGTAGTACCTACGAGCAGTACGTC. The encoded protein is CASKAGLSSTYEQYV.

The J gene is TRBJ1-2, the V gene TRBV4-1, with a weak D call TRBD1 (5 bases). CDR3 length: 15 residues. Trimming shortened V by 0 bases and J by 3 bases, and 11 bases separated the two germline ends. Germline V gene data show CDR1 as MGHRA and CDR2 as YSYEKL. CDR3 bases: TGCGCCAGCAGCCAAGACCCAGGGTGGCACTATGGCTACACCTTC. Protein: CASSQDPGWHYGYTF.

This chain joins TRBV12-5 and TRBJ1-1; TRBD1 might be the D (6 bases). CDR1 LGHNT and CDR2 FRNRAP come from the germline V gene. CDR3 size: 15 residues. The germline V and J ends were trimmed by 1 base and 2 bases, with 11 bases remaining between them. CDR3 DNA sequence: TGTGCTAGTGGTTTGGAGGCAGGGGTAAACACTGAAGCTTTCTTT. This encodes CASGLEAGVNTEAFF.

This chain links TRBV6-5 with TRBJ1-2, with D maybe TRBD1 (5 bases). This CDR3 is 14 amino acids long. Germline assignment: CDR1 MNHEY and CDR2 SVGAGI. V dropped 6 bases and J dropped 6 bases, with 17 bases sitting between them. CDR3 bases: TGTGCCAGCAGCCCCTCTTCAGGGCAGAATGGCTACACCTTC. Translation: CASSPSSGQNGYTF.

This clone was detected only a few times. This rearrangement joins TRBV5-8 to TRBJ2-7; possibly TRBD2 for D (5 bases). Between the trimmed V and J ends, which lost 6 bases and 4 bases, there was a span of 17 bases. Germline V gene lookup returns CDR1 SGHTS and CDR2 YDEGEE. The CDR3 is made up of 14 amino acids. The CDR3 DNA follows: TGTGCCAGCACCGTCTTCCTTGGGAGTTACGAGCAGTACGTC. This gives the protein CASTVFLGSYEQYV.

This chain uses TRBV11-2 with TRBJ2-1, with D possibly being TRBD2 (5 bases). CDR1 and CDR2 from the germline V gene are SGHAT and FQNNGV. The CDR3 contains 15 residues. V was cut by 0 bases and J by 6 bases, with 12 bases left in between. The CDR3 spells CASSLEALAGNEQFF. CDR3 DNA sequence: TGTGCCAGCAGCTTAGAGGCCCTAGCCGGCAATGAGCAGTTCTTC.

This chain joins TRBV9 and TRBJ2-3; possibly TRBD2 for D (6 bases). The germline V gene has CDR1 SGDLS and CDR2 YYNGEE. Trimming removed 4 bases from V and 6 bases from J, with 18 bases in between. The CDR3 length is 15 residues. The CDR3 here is CASSRLTGDLDTQYF. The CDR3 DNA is TGTGCCAGCAGCAGACTAACGGGGGATCTGGATACGCAGTATTTT.

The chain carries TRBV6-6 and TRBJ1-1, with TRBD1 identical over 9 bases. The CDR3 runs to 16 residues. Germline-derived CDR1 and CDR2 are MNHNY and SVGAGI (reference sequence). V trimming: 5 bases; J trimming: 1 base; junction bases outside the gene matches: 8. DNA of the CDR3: TGTGCCAGCAGTCTCACCGGACAGGGGACGAACACTGAAGCTTTCTTT. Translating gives CASSLTGQGTNTEAFF.

CDR3 sequence reads: CASSGSKHLGLHTF. CDR3 coding DNA: TGTGCCAGCAGTGGCTCAAAGCACCTGGGGCTACACACCTTC. The V and J genes are TRBV27 and TRBJ1-2, with D perhaps matching TRBD1 (5 bases). Trimming shortened V by 5 bases and J by 12 bases, and 22 bases separated the two germline ends. Germline CDR1 and CDR2: MNHEY and SMNVEV (reference sequence). This CDR3 has 14 amino acids.

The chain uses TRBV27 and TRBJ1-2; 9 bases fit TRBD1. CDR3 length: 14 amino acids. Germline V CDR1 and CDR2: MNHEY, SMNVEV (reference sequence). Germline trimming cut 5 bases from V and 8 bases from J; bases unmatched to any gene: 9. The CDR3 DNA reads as TGTGCCAGCAGTACCCAACAGGGGGCAGGGGGCTACACCTTC. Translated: CASSTQQGAGGYTF.

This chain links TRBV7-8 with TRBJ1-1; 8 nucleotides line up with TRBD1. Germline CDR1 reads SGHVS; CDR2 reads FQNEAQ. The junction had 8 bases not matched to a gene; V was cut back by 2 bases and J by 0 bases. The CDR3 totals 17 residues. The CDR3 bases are TGTGCCAGCAGCTTAAAGGCCGCAGGGGGCATGAACACTGAAGCTTTCTTT. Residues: CASSLKAAGGMNTEAFF.

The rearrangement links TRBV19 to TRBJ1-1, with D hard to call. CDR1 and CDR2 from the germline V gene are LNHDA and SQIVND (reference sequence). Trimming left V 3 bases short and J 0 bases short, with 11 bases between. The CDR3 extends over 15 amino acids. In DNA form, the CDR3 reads TGTGCCAGTAGTATTACGTGGGCCATGAACACTGAAGCTTTCTTT. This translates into CASSITWAMNTEAFF.

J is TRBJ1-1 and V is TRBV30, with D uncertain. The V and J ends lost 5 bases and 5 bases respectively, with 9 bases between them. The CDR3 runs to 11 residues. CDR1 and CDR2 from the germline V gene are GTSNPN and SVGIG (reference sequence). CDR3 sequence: CAWSTRTEAFF. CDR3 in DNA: TGTGCCTGGTCAACCCGGACTGAAGCTTTCTTT.

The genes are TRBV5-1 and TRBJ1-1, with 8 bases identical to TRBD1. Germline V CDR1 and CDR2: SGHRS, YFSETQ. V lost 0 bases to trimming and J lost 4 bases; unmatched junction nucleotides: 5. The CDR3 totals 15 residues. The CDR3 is CASSLARTGSTEAFF. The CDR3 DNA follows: TGCGCCAGCAGCTTGGCCCGGACAGGGTCCACTGAAGCTTTCTTT.

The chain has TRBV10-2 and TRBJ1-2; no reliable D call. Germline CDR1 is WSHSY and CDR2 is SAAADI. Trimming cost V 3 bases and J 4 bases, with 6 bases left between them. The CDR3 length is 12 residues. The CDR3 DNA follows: TGCGCCAGCAGTGAAGCGAGCTATGGCTACACCTTC. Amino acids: CASSEASYGYTF.

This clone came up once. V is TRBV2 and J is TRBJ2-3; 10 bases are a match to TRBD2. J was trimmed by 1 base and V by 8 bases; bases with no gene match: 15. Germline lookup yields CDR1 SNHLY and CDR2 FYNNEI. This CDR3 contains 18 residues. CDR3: CASATSGGAWYGTDTQYF. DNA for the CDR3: TGTGCCAGCGCGACGAGCGGGGGGGCTTGGTACGGCACAGATACGCAGTATTTT.

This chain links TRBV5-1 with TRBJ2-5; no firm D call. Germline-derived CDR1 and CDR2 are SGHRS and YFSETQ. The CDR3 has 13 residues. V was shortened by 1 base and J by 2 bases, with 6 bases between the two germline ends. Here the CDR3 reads CASSLPRQETQYF. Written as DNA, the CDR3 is TGCGCCAGCAGCTTGCCGCGGCAAGAGACCCAGTACTTC. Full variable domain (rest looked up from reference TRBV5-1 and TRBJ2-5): KAGVTQTPRYLIKTRGQQVTLSCSPISGHRSVSWYQQTPGQGLQFLFEYFSETQRNKGNFPGRFSGRQFSNSRSEMNVSTLELGDSALYLCASSLPRQETQYFGPGTRLLVL.

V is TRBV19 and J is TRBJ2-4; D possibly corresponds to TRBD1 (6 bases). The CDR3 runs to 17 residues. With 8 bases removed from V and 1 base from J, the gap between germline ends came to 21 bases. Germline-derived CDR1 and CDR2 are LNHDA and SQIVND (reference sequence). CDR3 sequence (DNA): TGTGCCAGTTCGTTTCTCTACAGGGATAGGGCCAAAAACATTCAGTACTTC. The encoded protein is CASSFLYRDRAKNIQYF.

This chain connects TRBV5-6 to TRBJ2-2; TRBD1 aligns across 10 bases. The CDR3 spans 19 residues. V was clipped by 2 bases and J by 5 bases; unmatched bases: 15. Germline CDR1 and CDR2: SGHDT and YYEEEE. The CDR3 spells CASSFTLIPGQGLTGELFF. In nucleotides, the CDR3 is TGTGCCAGCAGCTTTACATTAATACCGGGACAGGGGTTGACCGGGGAGCTGTTTTTT.

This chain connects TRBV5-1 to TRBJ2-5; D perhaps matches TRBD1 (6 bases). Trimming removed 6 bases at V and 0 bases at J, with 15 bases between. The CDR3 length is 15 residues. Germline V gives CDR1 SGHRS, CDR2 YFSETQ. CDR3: CASTSGTSNQETQYF. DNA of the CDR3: TGCGCCAGCACCTCCGGGACATCCAACCAAGAGACCCAGTACTTC.

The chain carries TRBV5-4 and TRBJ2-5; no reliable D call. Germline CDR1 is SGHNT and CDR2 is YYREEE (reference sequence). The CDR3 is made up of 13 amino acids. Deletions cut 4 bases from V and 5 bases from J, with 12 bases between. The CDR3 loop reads CASSQAQAETQYF. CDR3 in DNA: TGTGCCAGCAGCCAAGCCCAGGCGGAGACCCAGTACTTC.

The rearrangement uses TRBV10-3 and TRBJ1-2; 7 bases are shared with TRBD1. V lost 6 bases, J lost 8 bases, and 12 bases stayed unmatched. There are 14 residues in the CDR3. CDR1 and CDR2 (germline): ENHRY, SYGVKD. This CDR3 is CAISANTGAGGYTF. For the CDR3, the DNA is TGTGCCATCAGCGCCAATACAGGGGCTGGGGGCTACACCTTC.

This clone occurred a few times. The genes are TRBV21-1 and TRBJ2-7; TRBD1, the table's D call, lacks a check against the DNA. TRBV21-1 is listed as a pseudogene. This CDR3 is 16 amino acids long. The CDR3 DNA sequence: TGTGCCAGCAGGGGAACGTACAGGGGTAGGGCCTACGAGCAGTACGTC. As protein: CASRGTYRGRAYEQYV.

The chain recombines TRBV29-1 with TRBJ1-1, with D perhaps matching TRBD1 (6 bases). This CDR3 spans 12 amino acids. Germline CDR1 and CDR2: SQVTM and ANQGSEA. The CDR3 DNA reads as TGCAGTCAAGGGGGGGGGACCACTGAAGCTTTCTTT. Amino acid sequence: CSQGGGTTEAFF.

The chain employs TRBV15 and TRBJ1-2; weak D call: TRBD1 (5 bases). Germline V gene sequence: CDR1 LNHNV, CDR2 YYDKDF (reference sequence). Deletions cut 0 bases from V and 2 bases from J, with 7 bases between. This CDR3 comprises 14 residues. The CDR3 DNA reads TGTGCCACCAGCAGAGATGCAGGGAACTATGGCTACACCTTC. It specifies CATSRDAGNYGYTF.

The CDR3: CASSPPLGTSGGNEQFF. Written as DNA, the CDR3 is TGTGCCAGCTCACCACCGTTGGGGACTAGCGGGGGGAATGAGCAGTTCTTC. V gene TRBV18 combines with J gene TRBJ2-1, with TRBD2 matching 15 bases. This CDR3 is built from 17 residues. Germline loops: CDR1 KGHSH, CDR2 LQKENI. J lost 7 bases, V lost 0 bases, and 4 bases had no gene match.

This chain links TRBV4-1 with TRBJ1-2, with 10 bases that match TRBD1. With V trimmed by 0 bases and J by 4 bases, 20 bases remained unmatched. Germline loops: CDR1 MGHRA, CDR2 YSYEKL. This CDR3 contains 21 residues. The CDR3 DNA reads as TGCGCCAGCAGCCAAGACAGGGGGGGTTTACACCGGGACAGGGGTGTCTATGGCTACACCTTC. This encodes CASSQDRGGLHRDRGVYGYTF.

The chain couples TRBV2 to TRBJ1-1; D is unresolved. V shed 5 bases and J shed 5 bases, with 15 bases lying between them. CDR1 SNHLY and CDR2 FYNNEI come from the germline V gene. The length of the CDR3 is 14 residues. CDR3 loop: CASSPREGRTEAFF. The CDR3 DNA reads TGTGCCAGCAGTCCAAGAGAGGGTAGGACTGAAGCTTTCTTT. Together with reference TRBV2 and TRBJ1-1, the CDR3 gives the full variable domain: EPEVTQTPSHQVTQMGQEVILRCVPISNHLYFYWYRQILGQKVEFLVSFYNNEISEKSEIFDDQFSVERPDGSNFTLKIRSTKLEDSAMYFCASSPREGRTEAFFGQGTRLTVV.